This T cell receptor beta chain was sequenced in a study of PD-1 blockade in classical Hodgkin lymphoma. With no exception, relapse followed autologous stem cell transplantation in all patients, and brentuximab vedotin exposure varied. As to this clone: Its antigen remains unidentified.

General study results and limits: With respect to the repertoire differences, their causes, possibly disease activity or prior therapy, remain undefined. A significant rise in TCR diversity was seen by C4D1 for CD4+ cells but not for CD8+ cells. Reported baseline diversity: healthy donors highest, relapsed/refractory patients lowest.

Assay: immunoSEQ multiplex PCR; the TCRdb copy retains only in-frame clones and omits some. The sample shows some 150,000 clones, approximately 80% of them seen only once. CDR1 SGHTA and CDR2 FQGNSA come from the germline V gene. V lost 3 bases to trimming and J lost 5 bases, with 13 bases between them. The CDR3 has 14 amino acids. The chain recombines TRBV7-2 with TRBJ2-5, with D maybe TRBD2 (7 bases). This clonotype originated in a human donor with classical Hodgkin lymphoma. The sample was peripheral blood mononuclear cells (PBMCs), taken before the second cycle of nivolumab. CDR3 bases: TGTGCCAGCAGCTTGGCGGGGGCGGGGGAGACCCAGTACTTC. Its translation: CASSLAGAGETQYF.